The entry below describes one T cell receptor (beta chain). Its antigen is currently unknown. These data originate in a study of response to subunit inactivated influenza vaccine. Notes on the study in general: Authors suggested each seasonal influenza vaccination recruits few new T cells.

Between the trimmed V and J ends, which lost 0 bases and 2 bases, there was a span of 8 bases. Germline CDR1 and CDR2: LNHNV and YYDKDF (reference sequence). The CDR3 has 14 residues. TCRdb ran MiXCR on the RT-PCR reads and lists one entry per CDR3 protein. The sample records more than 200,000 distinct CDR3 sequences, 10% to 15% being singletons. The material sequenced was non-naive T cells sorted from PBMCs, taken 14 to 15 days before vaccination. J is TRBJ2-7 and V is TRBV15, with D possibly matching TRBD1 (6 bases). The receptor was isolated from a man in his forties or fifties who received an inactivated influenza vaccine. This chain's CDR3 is CATSRERGTYEQYF. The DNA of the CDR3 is TGTGCCACCAGCAGAGAGAGGGGGACCTACGAGCAGTACTTC.